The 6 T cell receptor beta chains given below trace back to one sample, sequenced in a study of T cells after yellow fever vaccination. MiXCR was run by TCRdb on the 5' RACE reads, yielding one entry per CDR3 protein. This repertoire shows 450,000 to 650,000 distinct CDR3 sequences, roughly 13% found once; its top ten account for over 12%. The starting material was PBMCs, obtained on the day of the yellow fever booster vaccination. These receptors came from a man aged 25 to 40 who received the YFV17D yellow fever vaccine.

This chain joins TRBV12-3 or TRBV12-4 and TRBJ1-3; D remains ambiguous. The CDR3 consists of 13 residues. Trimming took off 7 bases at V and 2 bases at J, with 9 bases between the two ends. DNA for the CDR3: TGTGCCAGCATCGCATCTCCTGGAAACACCATATATTTT. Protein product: CASIASPGNTIYF.

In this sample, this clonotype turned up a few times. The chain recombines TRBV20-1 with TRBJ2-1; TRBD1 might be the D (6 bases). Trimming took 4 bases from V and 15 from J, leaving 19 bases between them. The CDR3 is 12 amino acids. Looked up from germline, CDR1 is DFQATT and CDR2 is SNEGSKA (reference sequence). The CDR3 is CSANEGGPGLFF. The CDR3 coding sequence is TGCAGTGCTAATGAAGGGGGACCCGGTCTGTTCTTC.

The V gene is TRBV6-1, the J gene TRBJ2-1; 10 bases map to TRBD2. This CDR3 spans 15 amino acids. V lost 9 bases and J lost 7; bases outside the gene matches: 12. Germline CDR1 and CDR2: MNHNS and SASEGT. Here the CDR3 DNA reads TGTGCCAGTGGCGGCCTAGCGGGAGCCGTAAATGAGCAGTTCTTC. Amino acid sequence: CASGGLAGAVNEQFF.

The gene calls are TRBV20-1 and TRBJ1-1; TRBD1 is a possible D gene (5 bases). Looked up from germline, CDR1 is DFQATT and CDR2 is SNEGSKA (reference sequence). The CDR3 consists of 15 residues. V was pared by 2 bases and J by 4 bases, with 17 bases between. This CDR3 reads CSARYVSLGGTEAFF. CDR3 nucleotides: TGCAGTGCTAGATATGTGTCCCTTGGGGGCACTGAAGCTTTCTTT.

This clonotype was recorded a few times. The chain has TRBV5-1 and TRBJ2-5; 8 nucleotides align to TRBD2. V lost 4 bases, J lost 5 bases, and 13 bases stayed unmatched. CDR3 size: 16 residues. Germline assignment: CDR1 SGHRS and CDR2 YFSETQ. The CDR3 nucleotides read TGCGCCAGCAGCCCGCGTGGGGGCGGGAGGATGGAGACCCAGTACTTC. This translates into CASSPRGGGRMETQYF.

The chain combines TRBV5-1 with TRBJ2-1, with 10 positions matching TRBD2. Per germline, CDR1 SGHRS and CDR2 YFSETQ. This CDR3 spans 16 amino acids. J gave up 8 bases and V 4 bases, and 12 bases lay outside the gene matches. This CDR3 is CASSLGLADLRHEQFF. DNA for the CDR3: TGCGCCAGCAGCCTCGGACTAGCGGACCTTCGGCATGAGCAGTTCTTC.